Below are 6 T cell receptor beta chains sequenced from a single sample in a study of identical twins (dated by TCRdb to the mid-2010s). The receptor library was made with 5' RACE. Sequencing used an Illumina HiSeq 2000. TCRdb ran its own pipeline on the public reads, namely fastp trimming at Q25 and MiXCR clone calling, and kept in-frame beta chains. For every CDR3 protein sequence, its rows merge into one entry that carries the most common genes and DNA. For this sample the table gives 300,000 to 400,000 distinct CDR3 sequences, of which around 12% were detected only once. The ten largest clones represent roughly 7% of the sample. These data were also filed under a second study, of yellow fever vaccine responses in identical twins.

Specimen: CD8+ T cells sorted from blood. These receptors all stem from a woman aged 18-29 years in good health.

This clonotype was seen repeatedly, ten times or more. J is TRBJ2-5 and V is TRBV29-1; 8 bases map to TRBD2. CDR3 size: 13 residues. Losses at the gene ends were 6 bases for V and 12 bases for J; bases not matched to a gene: 15. Germline CDR1 SQVTM, CDR2 ANQGSEA. The CDR3 nucleotides are TGCAGCGTGGGGAAGGGACTAGGGGCAGGGGAGTACTTC. It encodes CSVGKGLGAGEYF.

This clonotype was observed a handful of times. The chain has TRBV15 and TRBJ2-1; TRBD2 matches 9 bases. Germline lookup yields CDR1 LNHNV and CDR2 YYDKDF (reference sequence). V was clipped by 1 base and J by 2 bases; unmatched bases: 9. The CDR3 is 18 residues long. As DNA, the CDR3 is TGTGCCACCAGCAGAGGTTTGTCTAGCGGGATGGCCTACAATGAGCAGTTCTTC. Translation: CATSRGLSSGMAYNEQFF.

This chain connects TRBV10-2 to TRBJ2-7, with 10 bases lining up with TRBD2. Germline assignment: CDR1 WSHSY and CDR2 SAAADI. The CDR3 length is 16 residues. The J segment lost 0 bases and the V segment lost 1 base, leaving 3 bases of the junction unmatched. As DNA, the CDR3 is TGCGCCAGCAGTGAGTGGGGACTAGCGAGCTCCTACGAGCAGTACGTC. Encoded protein: CASSEWGLASSYEQYV.

V gene TRBV5-6 combines with J gene TRBJ2-7, with a tentative D call TRBD1 (5 bases). Trimming left V 2 bases short and J 6 bases short, with 9 bases between. The CDR3 has 12 residues. CDR1 is SGHDT and CDR2 is YYEEEE in the germline V gene. The CDR3 protein is CASSLGEGEQYV. The CDR3, as DNA: TGTGCCAGCAGCTTAGGGGAAGGCGAGCAGTACGTC.

The rearrangement joins TRBV21-1 to TRBJ2-7; the table's D call TRBD1 went unverified against the DNA. TRBV21-1 is designated a pseudogene. This CDR3 has 14 residues. The CDR3 DNA reads TGTGCCAGCATCCCGACTCTTGCCTCCTACGAGCAGTACGTC. It is translated as CASIPTLASYEQYV.

This clonotype came up many times. V usage is TRBV12-3 or TRBV12-4 and J usage is TRBJ2-7; D is unresolved. This CDR3 is built from 11 residues. Trimming took off 4 bases at V and 5 bases at J, with 6 bases between the two ends. The DNA of the CDR3 is TGTGCCAGCAGTTCCGGAAACGAGCAGTACGTC. Protein sequence: CASSSGNEQYV.